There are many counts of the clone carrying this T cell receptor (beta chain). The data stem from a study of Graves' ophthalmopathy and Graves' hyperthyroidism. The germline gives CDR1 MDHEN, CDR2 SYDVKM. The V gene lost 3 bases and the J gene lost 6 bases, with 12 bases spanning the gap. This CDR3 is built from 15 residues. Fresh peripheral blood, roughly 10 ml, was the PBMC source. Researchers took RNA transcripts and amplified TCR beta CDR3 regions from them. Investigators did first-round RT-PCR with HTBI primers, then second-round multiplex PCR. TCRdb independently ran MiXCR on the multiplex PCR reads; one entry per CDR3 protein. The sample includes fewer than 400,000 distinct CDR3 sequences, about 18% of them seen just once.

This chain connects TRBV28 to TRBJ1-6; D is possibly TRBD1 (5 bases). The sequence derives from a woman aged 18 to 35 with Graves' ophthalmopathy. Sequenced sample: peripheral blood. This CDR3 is CASSLVLRGNSPLHF. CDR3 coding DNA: TGTGCCAGCAGTTTGGTTCTTAGGGGTAATTCACCCCTCCACTTT.